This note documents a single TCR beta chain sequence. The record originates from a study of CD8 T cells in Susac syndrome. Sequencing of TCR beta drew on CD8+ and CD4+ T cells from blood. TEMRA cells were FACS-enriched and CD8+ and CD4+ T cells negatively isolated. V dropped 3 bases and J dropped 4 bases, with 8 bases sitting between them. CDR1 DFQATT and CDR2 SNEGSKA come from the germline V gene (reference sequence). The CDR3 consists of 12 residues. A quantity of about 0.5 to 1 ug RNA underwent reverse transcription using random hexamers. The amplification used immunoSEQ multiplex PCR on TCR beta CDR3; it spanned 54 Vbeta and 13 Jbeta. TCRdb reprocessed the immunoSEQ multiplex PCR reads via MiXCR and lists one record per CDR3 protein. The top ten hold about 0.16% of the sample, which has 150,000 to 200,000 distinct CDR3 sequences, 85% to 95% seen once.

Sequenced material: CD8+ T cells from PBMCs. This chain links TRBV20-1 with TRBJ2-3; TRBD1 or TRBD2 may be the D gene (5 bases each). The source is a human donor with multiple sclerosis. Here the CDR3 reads CSASGTADTQYF. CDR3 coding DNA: TGCAGTGCTAGTGGGACGGCAGATACGCAGTATTTT.